What follows are 10 T cell receptor beta chains derived from one specimen sequenced in a study of graft-versus-host responses after intestinal transplantation. Using immunoSEQ multiplex PCR, the repertoire was profiled, and TCRdb retains in-frame clones only, with some absent. The sample has about 12,000 clones, roughly 93% seen once; the top ten hold 4.4%. The sequencing used PBMCs, collected around 3 years after intestinal transplantation. These receptors were obtained from a human patient who received an intestinal transplant, so some T cells may come from the graft donor.

This clone was seen once. This chain links TRBV7-3 with TRBJ1-6, with 8 bases identical to TRBD1. V was clipped by 5 bases and J by 8 bases; unmatched bases: 8. Germline lookup yields CDR1 SGHTA and CDR2 FQGTGA. This CDR3 has 15 residues. CDR3 protein: CASSASGGADSPLHF. Here the CDR3 DNA reads TGTGCCAGCAGCGCTTCAGGGGGCGCGGATTCACCCCTCCACTTT.

The chain uses TRBV10-3 and TRBJ2-2, with D uncertain. Germline loops: CDR1 ENHRY, CDR2 SYGVKD. This CDR3 contains 14 residues. Between the trimmed V and J ends, which lost 3 bases and 4 bases, there was a span of 9 bases. CDR3 region: CAISEGPGTGELFF. Written as DNA, the CDR3 is TGTGCCATCAGTGAAGGTCCGGGCACCGGGGAGCTGTTTTTT.

V usage is TRBV11-2 and J usage is TRBJ1-4; D gene ambiguous. Deletions cut 5 bases from V and 5 bases from J, with 15 bases between. CDR3 length equals 15 residues. The germline CDR1 and CDR2 sequences are SGHAT and FQNNGV. Here the CDR3 reads CASSVVGAENEKLFF. The CDR3 DNA follows: TGTGCCAGCAGCGTCGTCGGTGCGGAGAATGAAAAACTGTTTTTT.

CDR3 loop: CASKDRGSGNTIYF. The CDR3 DNA reads as TGTGCCAGCAAGGATCGGGGGTCTGGAAACACCATATATTTT. The chain recombines TRBV6-6 with TRBJ1-3; D is possibly TRBD1 (5 bases). CDR1 is MNHNY and CDR2 is SVGAGI in the germline V gene (reference sequence). Between the trimmed V and J ends, which lost 7 bases and 1 base, there was a span of 11 bases. The CDR3 has 14 residues.

CDR3 sequence reads: CASSLVYF. Here the CDR3 DNA reads TGTGCCAGCAGTTTGGTGTACTTC. The chain links TRBV6-1 to TRBJ2-7; D remains ambiguous. Trimming shortened V by 5 bases and J by 12 bases, and 5 bases separated the two germline ends. The germline V gene has CDR1 MNHNS and CDR2 SASEGT. This CDR3 spans 8 amino acids.

CDR3 sequence reads: CASSDGAGGWDTEAFF. Here the CDR3 DNA reads TGTGCCAGCAGTGACGGGGCGGGAGGATGGGACACTGAAGCTTTCTTT. J is TRBJ1-1 and V is TRBV2; perhaps TRBD1 as D (5 bases). CDR1 and CDR2 (germline): SNHLY, FYNNEI. This CDR3 contains 16 residues. V shed 3 bases and J shed 3 bases, with 17 bases lying between them.

The chain recombines TRBV5-1 with TRBJ2-3, with 8 bases that match TRBD1. Germline V gene data show CDR1 as SGHRS and CDR2 as YFSETQ. J lost 1 base, V lost 4 bases, and 5 bases had no gene match. The CDR3 is made up of 15 amino acids. DNA of the CDR3: TGCGCCAGCAGCGGCCAGGGACAGGGCACAGATACGCAGTATTTT. Encoded protein: CASSGQGQGTDTQYF. Drawing the rest from reference TRBV5-1 and TRBJ2-3, the complete variable domain is KAGVTQTPRYLIKTRGQQVTLSCSPISGHRSVSWYQQTPGQGLQFLFEYFSETQRNKGNFPGRFSGRQFSNSRSEMNVSTLELGDSALYLCASSGQGQGTDTQYFGPGTRLTVL.

This chain uses TRBV5-8 with TRBJ2-7; D is unclear. Trimming stripped 1 base from V and 0 bases from J, with 8 bases between. The CDR3 has 14 residues. CDR1 and CDR2 from the germline V gene are SGHTS and YDEGEE. The chain's CDR3 is CASSLTPYSYEQYF. Written as DNA, the CDR3 is TGTGCCAGCAGCTTGACACCCTACTCCTACGAGCAGTACTTC.

V is TRBV7-3 and J is TRBJ2-1; unclear D gene. The CDR3 loop spans 15 amino acids. The germline CDR1 and CDR2 sequences are SGHTA and FQGTGA. Trimming shortened V by 5 bases and J by 0 bases, and 11 bases separated the two germline ends. CDR3 coding DNA: TGTGCCAGCAGCCCGCACCACGTCTCCTACAATGAGCAGTTCTTC. This translates into CASSPHHVSYNEQFF.

The V gene is TRBV7-3, the J gene TRBJ2-2, with 7 bases that match TRBD1. Trimming took 2 bases from V and 4 from J; bases not matched to a gene: 4. The CDR3 totals 15 residues. CDR1 and CDR2 from the germline V gene are SGHTA and FQGTGA. The chain's CDR3 is CASSLEAGGTGELFF. CDR3 nucleotides: TGTGCCAGCAGCTTAGAGGCAGGGGGCACCGGGGAGCTGTTTTTT.